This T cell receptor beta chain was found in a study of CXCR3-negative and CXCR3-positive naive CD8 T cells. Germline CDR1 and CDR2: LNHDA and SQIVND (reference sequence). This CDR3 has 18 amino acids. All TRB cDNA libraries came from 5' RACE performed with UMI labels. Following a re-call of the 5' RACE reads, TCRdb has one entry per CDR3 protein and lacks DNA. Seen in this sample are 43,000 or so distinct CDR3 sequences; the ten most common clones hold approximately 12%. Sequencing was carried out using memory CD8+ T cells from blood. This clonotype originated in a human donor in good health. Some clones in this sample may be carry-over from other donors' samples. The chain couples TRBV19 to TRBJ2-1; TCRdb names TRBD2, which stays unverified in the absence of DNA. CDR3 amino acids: CASSIVPAGGPGVNEQFF.